These T cell receptor beta chains were read from a single sample in a study of cytomegalovirus exposure and HLA in healthy donors. The protocol was immunoSEQ multiplex PCR, while the TCRdb copy is restricted to in-frame clones and leaves out a portion. The repertoire includes 140,000 or so clones, about 82% of them detected once, and 3.4% sits in the top ten. The sequenced sample was PBMCs. All receptors derive from a male donor in good health and CMV-seronegative. Each CDR3 is given with its conserved first and last residue. D genes are given only for firm matches. Size values are once, few and many counts, or a class for expanded clones, and some rows have none.

j_gene: TRBJ2-1; abundance: NA; v_gene: TRBV5-6; d_gene: TRBD2; CDR3aa: CASSLGGSGQNNEQFF; CDR3nt: TGTGCCAGCAGCTTGGGGGGTAGCGGGCAGAACAATGAGCAGTTCTTC
j_gene: TRBJ2-3; abundance: few; v_gene: TRBV27; d_gene: TRBD2; CDR3aa: CASSPASGSLAQYF; CDR3nt: TGTGCCAGCAGTCCCGCTAGCGGGAGTCTCGCGCAGTATTTT
j_gene: TRBJ2-7; abundance: NA; v_gene: TRBV10-3; d_gene: NA; CDR3aa: CAISGVGQSYEQYF; CDR3nt: TGTGCCATCAGTGGGGTGGGGCAGAGCTACGAGCAGTACTTC
j_gene: TRBJ2-1; abundance: NA; v_gene: TRBV11-2; d_gene: TRBD2; CDR3aa: CASKASGLYNEQFF; CDR3nt: TGTGCCAGCAAAGCTAGCGGGCTCTACAATGAGCAGTTCTTC
j_gene: TRBJ1-2; abundance: NA; v_gene: TRBV5-4; d_gene: TRBD1; CDR3aa: CASSLARDRGFYGYTF; CDR3nt: TGTGCCAGCAGCTTGGCCCGGGACAGGGGGTTCTATGGCTACACCTTC
j_gene: TRBJ2-5; abundance: NA; v_gene: TRBV11-2; d_gene: NA; CDR3aa: CASVGGRGEETQYF; CDR3nt: TGTGCCAGCGTGGGGGGCAGGGGGGAGGAGACCCAGTACTTC
j_gene: TRBJ2-3; abundance: NA; v_gene: TRBV25-1; d_gene: TRBD1; CDR3aa: CASNPTGATDTQYF; CDR3nt: TGTGCCAGCAACCCTACAGGGGCGACAGATACGCAGTATTTT
j_gene: TRBJ2-3; abundance: NA; v_gene: TRBV19; d_gene: NA; CDR3aa: CASSTTGRTDTQYF; CDR3nt: TGTGCCAGTAGTACGACAGGGAGGACAGATACGCAGTATTTT
j_gene: TRBJ2-7; abundance: NA; v_gene: TRBV5-8; d_gene: TRBD2; CDR3aa: CASSLAASGGSGEQYF; CDR3nt: TGTGCCAGCAGCTTGGCCGCTAGCGGGGGGTCGGGCGAGCAGTACTTC
j_gene: TRBJ2-6; abundance: NA; v_gene: TRBV27; d_gene: TRBD2; CDR3aa: CASTTGGASGANVLTF; CDR3nt: TGTGCCAGCACGACCGGGGGGGCGTCTGGGGCCAACGTCCTGACTTTC
j_gene: TRBJ1-1; abundance: NA; v_gene: TRBV4-2; d_gene: NA; CDR3aa: CASSQGGNTEAFF; CDR3nt: TGTGCCAGCAGCCAAGGAGGGAACACTGAAGCTTTCTTT
j_gene: TRBJ2-1; abundance: once; v_gene: TRBV7-2; d_gene: TRBD2; CDR3aa: CASSWSGSSYNEQFF; CDR3nt: TGTGCCAGCAGCTGGAGCGGGAGCTCCTACAATGAGCAGTTCTTC
j_gene: TRBJ2-1; abundance: few; v_gene: TRBV19; d_gene: TRBD1; CDR3aa: CASTRKNRGSYNEQFF; CDR3nt: TGTGCCAGTACCAGGAAGAACAGGGGGTCCTACAATGAGCAGTTCTTC
j_gene: TRBJ1-5; abundance: NA; v_gene: TRBV19; d_gene: NA; CDR3aa: CASSGEWDFLKTSPQHF; CDR3nt: TGTGCCAGTAGTGGCGAGTGGGACTTTTTAAAGACCAGTCCCCAGCATTTT
j_gene: TRBJ2-5; abundance: few; v_gene: TRBV18; d_gene: NA; CDR3aa: CASSPRPEETQYF; CDR3nt: TGTGCCAGCTCCCCGCGTCCCGAAGAGACCCAGTACTTC
j_gene: TRBJ1-5; abundance: NA; v_gene: TRBV12-5; d_gene: TRBD1; CDR3aa: CASGLFQGTGGNQPQHF; CDR3nt: TGTGCTAGTGGTTTGTTCCAAGGGACAGGGGGCAATCAGCCCCAGCATTTT